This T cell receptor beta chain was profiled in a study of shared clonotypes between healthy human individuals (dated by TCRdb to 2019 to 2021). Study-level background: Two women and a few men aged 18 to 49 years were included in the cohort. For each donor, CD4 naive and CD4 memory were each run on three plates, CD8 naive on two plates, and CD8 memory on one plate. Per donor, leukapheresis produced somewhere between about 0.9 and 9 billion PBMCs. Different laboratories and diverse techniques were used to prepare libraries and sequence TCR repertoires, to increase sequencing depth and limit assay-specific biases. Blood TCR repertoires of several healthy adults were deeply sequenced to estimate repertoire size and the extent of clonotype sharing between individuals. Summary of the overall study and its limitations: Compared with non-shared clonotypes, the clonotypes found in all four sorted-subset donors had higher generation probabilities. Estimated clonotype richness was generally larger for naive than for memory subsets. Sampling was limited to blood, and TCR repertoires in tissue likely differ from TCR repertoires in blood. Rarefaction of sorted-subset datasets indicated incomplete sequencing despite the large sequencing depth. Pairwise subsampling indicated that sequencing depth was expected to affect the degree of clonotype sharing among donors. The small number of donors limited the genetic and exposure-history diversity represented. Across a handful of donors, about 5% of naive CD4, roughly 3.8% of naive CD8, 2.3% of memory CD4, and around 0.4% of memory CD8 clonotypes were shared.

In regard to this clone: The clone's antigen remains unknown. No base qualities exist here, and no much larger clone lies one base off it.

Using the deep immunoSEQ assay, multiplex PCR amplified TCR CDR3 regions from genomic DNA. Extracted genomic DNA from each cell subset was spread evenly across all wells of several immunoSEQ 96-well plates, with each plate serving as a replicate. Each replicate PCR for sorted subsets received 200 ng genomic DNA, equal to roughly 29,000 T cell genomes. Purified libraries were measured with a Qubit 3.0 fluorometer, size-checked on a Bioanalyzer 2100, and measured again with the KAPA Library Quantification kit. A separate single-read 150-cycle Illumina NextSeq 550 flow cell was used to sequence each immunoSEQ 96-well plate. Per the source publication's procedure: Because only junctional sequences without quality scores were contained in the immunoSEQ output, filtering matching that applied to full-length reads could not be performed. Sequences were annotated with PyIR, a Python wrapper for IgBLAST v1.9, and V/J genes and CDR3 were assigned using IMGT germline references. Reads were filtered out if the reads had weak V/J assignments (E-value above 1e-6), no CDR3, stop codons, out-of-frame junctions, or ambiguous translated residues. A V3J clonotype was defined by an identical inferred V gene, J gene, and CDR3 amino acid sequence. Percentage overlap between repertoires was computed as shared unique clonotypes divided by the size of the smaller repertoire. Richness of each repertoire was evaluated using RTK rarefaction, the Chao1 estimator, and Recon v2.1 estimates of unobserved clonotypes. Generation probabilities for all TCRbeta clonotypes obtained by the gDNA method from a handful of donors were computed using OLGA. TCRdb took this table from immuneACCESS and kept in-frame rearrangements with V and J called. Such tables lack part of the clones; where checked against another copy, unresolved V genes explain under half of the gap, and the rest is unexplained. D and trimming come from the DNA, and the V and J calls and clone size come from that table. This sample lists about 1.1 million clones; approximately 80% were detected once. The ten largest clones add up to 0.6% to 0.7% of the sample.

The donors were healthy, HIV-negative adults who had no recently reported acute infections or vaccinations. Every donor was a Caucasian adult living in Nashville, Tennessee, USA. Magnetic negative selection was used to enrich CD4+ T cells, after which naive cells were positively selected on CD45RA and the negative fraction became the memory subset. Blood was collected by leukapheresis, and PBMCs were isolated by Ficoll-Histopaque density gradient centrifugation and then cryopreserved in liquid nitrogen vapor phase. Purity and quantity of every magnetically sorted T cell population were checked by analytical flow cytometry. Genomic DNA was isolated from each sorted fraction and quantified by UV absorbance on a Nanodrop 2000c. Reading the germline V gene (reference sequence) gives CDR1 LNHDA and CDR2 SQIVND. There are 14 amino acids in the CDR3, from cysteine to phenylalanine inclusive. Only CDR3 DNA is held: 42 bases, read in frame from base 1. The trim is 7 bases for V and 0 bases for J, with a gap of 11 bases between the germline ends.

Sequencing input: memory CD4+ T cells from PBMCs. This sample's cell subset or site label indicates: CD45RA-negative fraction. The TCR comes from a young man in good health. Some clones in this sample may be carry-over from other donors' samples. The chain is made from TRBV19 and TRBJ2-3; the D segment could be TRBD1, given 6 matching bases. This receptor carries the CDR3 CASKGDPSTDTQYF. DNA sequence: TGTGCCAGTAAGGGGGACCCTAGCACAGATACGCAGTATTTT.